Following are 25 T cell receptor beta chains from one sample sequenced in a study of Tregs in tolerant kidney transplant recipients (dated by TCRdb to between 2018 and 2021). Preparation of the library involved the immunoSEQ multiplex PCR assay. TCRdb provides this immuneACCESS table in a form limited to in-frame rearrangements. Some clones are lacking; in checked studies, under half of them reflect an unresolved V gene, and why the rest are absent is not known. The table of this sample itemizes some 14,000 clones. The top ten clonotypes cover 25% to 30% of the sample. The time point label of this sample denotes: 6 months after combined kidney and bone marrow transplant. Transplants used related donors with nonmyeloablative bone marrow transplantation; mixed chimerism was transient in the human trials. Sequenced material: CD8+ T cells from blood (PBMCs), taken 6 months after the transplant. These receptors all come from a human patient who received a combined kidney and bone marrow transplant. Because of the transplant, the T cells may be the graft donor's rather than the patient's own.

As for this clone: Coverage ceases 3 residues before the CDR3 finishes, and the germline J gene fills in the end. V gene TRBV7-8 combines with J gene TRBJ2-2, with TRBD1 matching 8 bases. From germline, CDR1 is SGHVS and CDR2 FQNEAQ. The CDR3 has 15 amino acids. CDR3 DNA (partial): TGTGCCAGCAGCTTAGAGGGGACAGGAGATGAAAAG. It specifies CASSLEGTGDEK. The entire CDR3 is CASSLEGTGDEKLFF.

About this clone itself: The read falls 3 residues short of the CDR3 end, and the missing part is taken from the germline J gene. J is TRBJ2-1 and V is TRBV19; 8 nucleotides agree with TRBD2. This CDR3 is 15 amino acids long. Germline V lookup: CDR1 LNHDA, CDR2 SQIVND (reference sequence). Losses at the gene ends were 6 bases for V and 3 bases for J; bases not matched to a gene: 7. The CDR3 protein is CASSPGTRGYNEQFF. Partial CDR3 DNA: TGTGCCAGTAGCCCCGGGACTAGGGGCTACAATGAG.

Regarding this clone: The read stops 3 residues short of the end of the CDR3; the missing end is completed from the germline J gene. The genes are TRBV19 and TRBJ1-1; D ambiguous. Germline V gene sequence: CDR1 LNHDA, CDR2 SQIVND (reference sequence). V was clipped by 1 base and J by 1 base, with 4 bases between them. The CDR3 consists of 13 residues. The CDR3 loop reads CASSIVQNTEAFF. CDR3 DNA (partial): TGTGCCAGTAGTATAGTTCAGAACACTGAA.

For this clone: Read sequence stops 3 residues before the CDR3 end, and the germline J gene provides the missing end. This chain connects TRBV11-2 to TRBJ2-7; TRBD2 agrees at 7 bases. Germline CDR1 SGHAT, CDR2 FQNNGV. V lost 5 bases and J lost 2; bases outside the gene matches: 6. The CDR3 totals 14 residues. The chain's CDR3 is CASSLRDYTYEQYF. The CDR3 bases that were read are TGTGCCAGCAGCCTTCGGGACTACACCTACGAG.

About this clone: The read stops 3 residues short of the end of the CDR3; the missing end is completed from the germline J gene. The J gene is TRBJ2-7, the V gene TRBV5-4; 7 bases are a match to TRBD1. The CDR3 is 15 residues long. CDR1 and CDR2 from the germline V gene are SGHNT and YYREEE (reference sequence). Losses at the gene ends were 3 bases for V and 2 bases for J; bases not matched to a gene: 8. CDR3 sequence reads: CASSSRQGSPYEQYF. The DNA read from the CDR3 is TGTGCCAGCAGCTCCAGACAGGGAAGCCCCTACGAG.

With regard to this clone: The CDR3 end lies 3 residues beyond the end of the read and is filled in from the germline J gene. V usage is TRBV29-1 and J usage is TRBJ2-1, with D possibly TRBD2 on 5 matching bases. Germline CDR1 reads SQVTM; CDR2 reads ANQGSEA. Trimming shortened V by 2 bases and J by 0 bases, and 14 bases separated the two germline ends. The CDR3 consists of 16 residues. Here the CDR3 reads CSVESGRRSSYNEQFF. The part of the CDR3 DNA that was read is TGCAGCGTTGAAAGCGGCCGCCGAAGCTCCTACAATGAG.

Worth noting for this clone: Read data end 3 residues before the CDR3 end; the end is taken from the germline J gene. The chain links TRBV10-3 to TRBJ2-7, with 7 nucleotides matching TRBD2. V lost 4 bases and J lost 2; bases outside the gene matches: 11. The CDR3 loop spans 16 amino acids. The germline gives CDR1 ENHRY, CDR2 SYGVKD. The CDR3 spells CAISGALTSVTYEQYF. The CDR3 bases that were read are TGTGCCATCAGTGGGGCCCTTACTAGCGTAACCTACGAG.

To note about this clone: The observed sequence ends 3 residues before the CDR3 terminus, with the missing tail filled in from the germline J gene. This chain uses TRBV2 with TRBJ1-4, with 8 bases lining up with TRBD1. Germline values: CDR1 SNHLY, CDR2 FYNNEI. J lost 4 bases, V lost 2 bases, and 3 bases had no gene match. The CDR3 contains 15 residues. Partial CDR3 DNA: TGTGCCAGCAGTGAATGGACAGGGCTTAATGAAAAA. Amino acids: CASSEWTGLNEK. The entire CDR3 is CASSEWTGLNEKLFF.

Concerning this clone: The read ends 3 residues shy of where the CDR3 ends; the end is completed using the germline J gene. The rearrangement links TRBV19 to TRBJ1-6; 8 nucleotides match TRBD1. The J segment lost 8 bases and the V segment lost 9 bases, leaving 6 bases of the junction unmatched. Per the germline V gene, CDR1 is LNHDA and CDR2 is SQIVND (reference sequence). The CDR3 loop spans 13 amino acids. The CDR3 reads CASPDRVYSPLHF. The sequenced CDR3 bases are TGTGCCAGCCCGGACAGGGTGTATTCACCC.

Remarks on this clone: The read ends 3 residues early relative to the CDR3; the germline J gene fills the gap. This sequence joins TRBV6-1 and TRBJ2-7, with no clear D. The CDR3 spans 13 residues. V dropped 1 base and J dropped 4 bases, with 8 bases sitting between them. Germline V CDR1 and CDR2: MNHNS, SASEGT. CDR3 region: CASSEGLWYEQYF. CDR3 DNA (partial): TGTGCCAGCAGTGAAGGACTTTGGTACGAG.

As concerns this clone: Sequencing ends 3 residues short of the CDR3 end; the germline J gene provides the rest. The chain has TRBV10-2 and TRBJ2-1; D uncertain. CDR3 length: 13 amino acids. The germline gives CDR1 WSHSY, CDR2 SAAADI. Trimming took off 7 bases at V and 6 bases at J, with 13 bases between the two ends. The sequenced CDR3 bases are TGCGCCAGCACGGTTAGTCTACTCAATGAG. It translates to CASTVSLLNE. The complete CDR3 sequence is CASTVSLLNEQFF.

A word on this clone: The sequenced fragment ends 3 residues before the CDR3 boundary, so the rest is inferred from the germline J gene. V gene TRBV5-1 combines with J gene TRBJ2-1, with D possibly being TRBD2 (6 bases). Looked up from germline, CDR1 is SGHRS and CDR2 is YFSETQ. Deletions cut 2 bases from V and 0 bases from J, with 12 bases between. The CDR3 is made up of 16 amino acids. The CDR3 reads CASSLPGLSSYNEQFF. The covered CDR3 bases are TGCGCCAGCAGCTTACCGGGACTCAGCTCCTACAATGAG. The variable domain in full, with the rest retrieved from reference TRBV5-1 and TRBJ2-1, is KAGVTQTPRYLIKTRGQQVTLSCSPISGHRSVSWYQQTPGQGLQFLFEYFSETQRNKGNFPGRFSGRQFSNSRSEMNVSTLELGDSALYLCASSLPGLSSYNEQFFGPGTRLTVL.

Turning to this clone: The read ends 3 residues before the CDR3 terminus; that terminus is restored from the germline J gene. The gene calls are TRBV7-2 and TRBJ2-7; D unresolved. The V end was cut by 0 bases, the J end by 6 bases, with 12 bases between. Germline V gene sequence: CDR1 SGHTA, CDR2 FQGNSA. This CDR3 contains 14 residues. The CDR3 bases that were read are TGTGCCAGCAGCTTAGCTACCAGTTGGTCCGAG. Translation: CASSLATSWSE. In full, the CDR3 is CASSLATSWSEQYF.

A note on this clone: Sequencing ends 3 residues short of the CDR3 end; the germline J gene provides the rest. V and J are TRBV2 and TRBJ1-5; the D gene is possibly TRBD1 (6 bases). The CDR3 has 16 amino acids. Trimming took 6 bases from V and 5 from J, leaving 20 bases between them. Germline CDR1 SNHLY, CDR2 FYNNEI. This chain's CDR3 is CASRGPPGGGHQPQHF. CDR3 DNA (partial): TGTGCCAGCAGGGGCCCTCCGGGGGGCGGCCATCAGCCC.

As concerns this clone: The CDR3 end is not reached by the read, which stops 3 residues before it; the germline J gene fills it in. The chain carries TRBV7-8 and TRBJ2-7; no reliable D call. The V gene's germline CDR1 is SGHVS and CDR2 FQNEAQ. The V end lost 2 bases, the J end lost 3 bases, and 14 bases lay between the germline ends. CDR3 length: 15 residues. The sequenced CDR3 bases are TGTGCCAGCAGCTTAATCTACGGCACTAACTACGAG. Its translation is CASSLIYGTNYE. The CDR3 in full is CASSLIYGTNYEQYF.

As to this clone: Sequencing ends 3 residues short of the CDR3 end; the germline J gene provides the rest. This sequence joins TRBV27 and TRBJ2-7, with 10 positions matching TRBD2. Germline V gives CDR1 MNHEY, CDR2 SMNVEV (reference sequence). CDR3 size: 14 residues. The trim removed 8 bases at V and 3 bases at J, leaving 7 bases unmatched. CDR3 protein: CASGITSGNYEQYF. The part of the CDR3 DNA that was read is TGTGCCAGCGGAATAACTAGCGGGAACTACGAG.

About this clone: The read ends 3 residues before the CDR3 terminus; that terminus is restored from the germline J gene. This chain links TRBV7-6 with TRBJ1-2; no definite D call. The germline gives CDR1 SGHVS, CDR2 FNYEAQ. The CDR3 runs to 14 residues. The DNA read from the CDR3 is TGTGCCAGCAGCTTGGCGGGGAACTACAATGAC. Translation: CASSLAGNYND. Given in full, the CDR3 is CASSLAGNYNDYTF.

About this clone itself: The read ends 3 residues shy of where the CDR3 ends; the end is completed using the germline J gene. The chain joins TRBV20-1 to TRBJ2-1, with D possibly TRBD2 on 6 matching bases. This CDR3 spans 13 amino acids. The V gene's germline CDR1 is DFQATT and CDR2 SNEGSKA (reference sequence). V was clipped by 6 bases and J by 3 bases, with 12 bases between them. The covered CDR3 bases are TGCAGTGCACGGAGAGCGGGCTACAATGAG. Protein product: CSARRAGYNE. The full CDR3 is CSARRAGYNEQFF.

Incomplete CDR3 DNA: TGTGCCAGCAGCTTAGGTCCGGGCTCCTACGAG. Protein sequence: CASSLGPGSYE. The whole CDR3 protein reads CASSLGPGSYEQYF. The gene calls are TRBV7-8 and TRBJ2-7; no clear D gene. The DNA ends 3 residues before the CDR3 does, and the rest of the CDR3 is filled in from the germline J gene. Germline lookup yields CDR1 SGHVS and CDR2 FQNEAQ. The CDR3 runs to 14 residues. V was clipped by 1 base and J by 0 bases, with 7 bases between them. The full variable domain, completed using reference TRBV7-8 and TRBJ2-7, is GAGVSQSPRYKVAKRGQDVALRCDPISGHVSLFWYQQALGQGPEFLTYFQNEAQLDKSGLPSDRFFAERPEGSVSTLKIQRTQQEDSAVYLCASSLGPGSYEQYFGPGTRLTVT.

On this clone: The observed sequence ends 3 residues before the CDR3 terminus, with the missing tail filled in from the germline J gene. J is TRBJ1-1 and V is TRBV2; D gene ambiguous. Looked up from germline, CDR1 is SNHLY and CDR2 is FYNNEI. V lost 3 bases, J lost 1 base, and 6 bases lay in between. The CDR3 has 13 residues. The chain's CDR3 is CASSDYWNTEAFF. CDR3 DNA, as far as it was read: TGTGCCAGCAGTGATTACTGGAACACTGAA.

Remarks on this clone: The read gets to within 3 residues of the CDR3 end, and the germline J gene fills in the rest. This chain links TRBV7-2 with TRBJ1-2; D ambiguous. Trimming stripped 1 base from V and 2 bases from J, with 11 bases between. This CDR3 region has 15 residues. CDR1 and CDR2 (germline): SGHTA, FQGNSA. The CDR3: CASSLGSTPNYGYTF. Incomplete CDR3 DNA: TGTGCCAGCAGCTTAGGATCTACTCCCAACTATGGC.

As concerns this clone: The CDR3 extends 3 residues past the end of the read, so its final part is completed from the germline J gene. This chain connects TRBV7-6 to TRBJ2-3, with D tentatively TRBD1 (5 bases). Germline CDR1 SGHVS, CDR2 FNYEAQ. The V and J ends lost 6 bases and 2 bases respectively, with 15 bases between them. The CDR3 loop spans 15 amino acids. The CDR3 bases that were read are TGTGCCAGCAGTCTTGACAGTAGGACCACAGATACG. This sequence encodes CASSLDSRTTDT. The whole CDR3 reads CASSLDSRTTDTQYF.

A word on this clone: Read coverage stops 3 residues before the CDR3 terminus; the germline J gene supplies the remainder. The V and J genes are TRBV7-2 and TRBJ2-7, with D possibly matching TRBD1 (6 bases). Trimming left V 8 bases short and J 2 bases short, with 19 bases between. Germline V gene lookup returns CDR1 SGHTA and CDR2 FQGNSA. The CDR3 runs 15 residues. CDR3: CASQPAGGGPYEQYF. The part of the CDR3 DNA that was read is TGTGCCAGCCAACCCGCCGGTGGGGGCCCCTACGAG. Full variable domain (remainder filled in from reference TRBV7-2 and TRBJ2-7): GAGVSQSPSNKVTEKGKDVELRCDPISGHTALYWYRQSLGQGLEFLIYFQGNSAPDKSGLPSDRFSAERTGGSVSTLTIQRTQQEDSAVYLCASQPAGGGPYEQYFGPGTRLTVT.

A word on this clone: Read coverage stops 3 residues before the CDR3 terminus; the germline J gene supplies the remainder. The chain joins TRBV15 to TRBJ2-3; 9 bases agree with TRBD2. The germline gives CDR1 LNHNV, CDR2 YYDKDF (reference sequence). The V segment lost 3 bases and the J segment 2 bases; nucleotides outside the gene matches: 6. The CDR3 is 16 amino acids. CDR3 DNA, as far as it was read: TGTGCCACCAGCAGGTTAGCGGGGGTTCTCACAGATACG. Encoded protein: CATSRLAGVLTDT. The CDR3 reads in full as CATSRLAGVLTDTQYF.

Concerning this clone itself: Read sequence stops 3 residues before the CDR3 end, and the germline J gene provides the missing end. The chain couples TRBV7-2 to TRBJ1-1, with a tentative D call TRBD1 (5 bases). Germline loops: CDR1 SGHTA, CDR2 FQGNSA. V was clipped by 6 bases and J by 6 bases, with 14 bases between them. The CDR3 loop spans 13 amino acids. CDR3 DNA (partial): TGTGCCAGCAGTTATTCGGGGGGGGCTGAA. Residues: CASSYSGGAE. The full CDR3 reads CASSYSGGAEAFF. The entire variable domain, with the rest obtained from reference TRBV7-2 and TRBJ1-1, is as follows: GAGVSQSPSNKVTEKGKDVELRCDPISGHTALYWYRQSLGQGLEFLIYFQGNSAPDKSGLPSDRFSAERTGGSVSTLTIQRTQQEDSAVYLCASSYSGGAEAFFGQGTRLTVV.